This T cell receptor beta chain is from a study of Graves' ophthalmopathy and Graves' hyperthyroidism (dated by TCRdb to the late 2010s). Regarding the study in general: Peripheral blood was collected before any treatment was given, at the time of initial diagnosis. Following sampling, methimazole starting at 30 mg daily was administered to hyperthyroidism patients, and high-dose intravenous methylprednisolone was administered to ophthalmopathy patients. To explore V-J signatures that distinguish ophthalmopathy from hyperthyroidism, a discovery set of more than 90 patients was enrolled, made up of 40 to 45 with ophthalmopathy and some 56 with stable hyperthyroidism. In total, 135 blood samples were TCR-sequenced: 43 ophthalmopathy, some 72 hyperthyroidism and approximately 17 hyperthyroidism-to-ophthalmopathy patients. The study used signatures of the TCR beta repertoire to tell Graves' ophthalmopathy apart from Graves' hyperthyroidism and to predict which patients would progress to ophthalmopathy. The independent validation cohort included roughly 19 hyperthyroidism patients plus 17 patients who later progressed from hyperthyroidism to ophthalmopathy. In about 6 hyperthyroidism patients, T-cell repertoires of thyroid tissue and blood were compared.

The table lists this clonotype with many counts. Its antigen is still unknown. Base quality data are lacking; no much larger clone is found one base away. Ophthalmopathy patients had moderately to severely active disease, Clinical Activity Score of at least 3, NOSPECS grade of at least 4, and disease duration under 3 months. Patients with other autoimmune diseases, uncontrolled infections, pregnancy or lactation were excluded from the study. Diagnosis was based on clinical symptoms, serum thyroxine, TRAb, thyroid ultrasound and orbital computed tomography. PBMCs were isolated from 7.5 to 10 ml of fresh peripheral blood by Ficoll-Paque density gradient centrifugation. Total RNA was extracted using Trizol reagent, and RNA quality was checked on an Agilent 2100 Bioanalyzer. The V end gives up 4 bases and the J end 1 base, leaving 4 bases in the junction not matched to a gene. Taken from the germline V gene, the CDR1 and CDR2 loops are SGHRS and YFSETQ. CDR3 length: 14 amino acids, cysteine to phenylalanine. Of the read, only the CDR3 DNA is kept; its 42 bases are in frame from base 1.

For repertoire sequencing, the TCR beta CDR3 regions were amplified from RNA transcripts. The first round of RT-PCR was done with HTBI primers and the Qiagen OneStep RT-PCR kit, and was followed by a second round of multiplex PCR, then size selection and purification. The libraries underwent paired-end sequencing with 100 bp reads on an Illumina HiSeq2000. Under the source paper's analysis protocol: SOAPnuke was used to process the reads, removing any read that contained adapters or uncalled bases, had a mean Phred below 15, or lacked an exact match to the constant primer or identifier. COPE v1.2.5 was used to merge high-quality paired reads. Each unique nucleotide sequence was treated as a clonotype, and MiTCR v1.1 was used to align the clonotypes to the IMGT TRB V, D and J references. The analysis was limited to V-J combinations with a frequency above 0.0001, which together covered approximately 99% of the repertoires. For each V-J combination, a TCR clonal expansion and chaos score was defined as the ratio of F50 clonal expansion to chaos observed in the TCRdist matrix. Welch's t-statistics and random forest were used to reduce features to 13 V-J combinations, which were fed into a naive Bayes classifier. The similarity between thyroid and blood repertoires was quantified using the Morisita-Horn index. TCRdb's own reprocessing of the public reads used fastp at Q25 and MiXCR and kept productive beta chains. A single entry per CDR3 protein holds the most common genes and DNA from its merged rows. These V and J calls are TCRdb output, not the study's own analysis. The sample has 650,000 to 800,000 distinct CDR3 sequences on record, over 40% of them singletons. The ten largest clones add up to 3% to 3.5% of the sample.

Overall study results and their limits: In validation, the model predicted ophthalmopathy progression with about 71% sensitivity and around 72% specificity; roughly 12 predicted patients were CT-confirmed with GO in a median of approximately six months. Sample size was not predetermined statistically, and investigators were not blinded to group allocation. Most expanded thyroid clonotypes with frequency above 0.001 were also detected in blood, suggesting blood repertoires may reflect the thyroid immune response. In cross-validation, the 13-signature model distinguished ophthalmopathy from stable hyperthyroidism with almost 90% sensitivity and about 81% specificity, and in the test set the corresponding values were roughly 80% and 75%.

The chain is made from TRBV5-1 and TRBJ1-1, and 7 junction bases match TRBD1. Sequences were obtained from peripheral blood. This receptor was taken from an adult man with Graves' ophthalmopathy. The sequenced DNA: TGCGCCAGCAGCAGGGGACAGACGAACACTGAAGCTTTCTTT. It translates as CASSRGQTNTEAFF.